This T cell receptor (beta chain) was sequenced during a study of T cell repertoires in cytomegalovirus infection. About the study: It was the public TCR beta signatures that indicated both CMV infection and matching HLA type. General observations from the study: CMV-specific HLA-C-restricted TCR beta clonotypes dominated the ex vivo response. Identification of carriers of CMV plus the relevant HLA was performed using cumulative public TCR beta family frequency.

Germline assignment: CDR1 DFQATT and CDR2 SNEGSKA (reference sequence). The germline V and J ends were trimmed by 6 bases and 1 base, with 9 bases remaining between them. The CDR3 totals 12 residues. MiXCR, applied by TCRdb to the reads, yields one record per CDR3 protein. Of around 740,000 distinct CDR3 sequences in the sample, 35% to 45% were seen once. With regard to this clonotype: As yet, its antigen is unknown.

The sequence was obtained from a human donor in good health (CMV status not recorded). Some clones in this sample may be carry-over from other donors' samples. The rearrangement joins TRBV20-1 to TRBJ1-2; D ambiguous. The specimen sequenced was PBMCs. CDR3 region: CSAPNRNYGYTF. The CDR3 nucleotides are TGCAGTGCCCCTAACCGTAACTATGGCTACACCTTC.